The clone carrying this T cell receptor (beta chain) was seen repeatedly, ten times or more. In the same sample, other DNA sequences code for this CDR3. In the original processing: Cell counts per sample came from amplifying reference gene primers. Repertoires were generated with immunoSEQ multiplex PCR, while TCRdb's copy carries only in-frame clones and drops some. Clonal size and the V and J genes are those of that table, whereas D and trimming came from the DNA. The table records about 250,000 clones, around 90% of them present only once. The sample originates from a study of blood T cell repertoires in COVID-19. Study at large: Italy, Spain and the United States were the sources of the convalescent and acute COVID-19 samples. PBMCs, B-cell-depleted T cells, or T cells were the source of the cDNA or gDNA that made up the material.

The sequenced sample was peripheral blood. The clonotype was recovered from a woman aged 25 to 39 with acute or convalescent COVID-19.

The CDR3 loop is CASSLAGDQPQHF. The CDR3, as DNA: TGCGCCAGCAGCTTGGCCGGGGATCAGCCCCAGCATTTT. V is TRBV5-1 and J is TRBJ1-5; D is unclear. Germline V gene data show CDR1 as SGHRS and CDR2 as YFSETQ. V was clipped by 0 bases and J by 5 bases, with 6 bases between them. The CDR3 runs 13 residues. The whole variable domain, remainder taken from reference TRBV5-1 and TRBJ1-5, is KAGVTQTPRYLIKTRGQQVTLSCSPISGHRSVSWYQQTPGQGLQFLFEYFSETQRNKGNFPGRFSGRQFSNSRSEMNVSTLELGDSALYLCASSLAGDQPQHFGDGTRLSIL.